This T cell receptor beta chain was observed in a study of T-cell memory formation after mild COVID-19. Trimming removed 5 bases at V and 13 bases at J, with 14 bases between. This CDR3 is 11 amino acids long. Germline lookup yields CDR1 SEHNR and CDR2 FQNEAQ (reference sequence). TCRdb recomputed calls from the 5' RACE reads with MiXCR, one row per CDR3 protein. The sample includes about 560,000 distinct CDR3 sequences, 18% of them seen just once. This clonotype came up a few times. This clonotype originated in an adult woman who had mild COVID-19 (a few samples of this study predate the infection). Cell type and time point are not known. This chain uses TRBV7-9 with TRBJ1-2; tentative D call: TRBD1 (5 bases). The sample comprised PBMCs or a T cell subset sorted from them (not recorded which). Here the CDR3 DNA reads TGTGCCAGCAGCACCGGGACTCCCAGCACCTTC. Its protein is CASSTGTPSTF.